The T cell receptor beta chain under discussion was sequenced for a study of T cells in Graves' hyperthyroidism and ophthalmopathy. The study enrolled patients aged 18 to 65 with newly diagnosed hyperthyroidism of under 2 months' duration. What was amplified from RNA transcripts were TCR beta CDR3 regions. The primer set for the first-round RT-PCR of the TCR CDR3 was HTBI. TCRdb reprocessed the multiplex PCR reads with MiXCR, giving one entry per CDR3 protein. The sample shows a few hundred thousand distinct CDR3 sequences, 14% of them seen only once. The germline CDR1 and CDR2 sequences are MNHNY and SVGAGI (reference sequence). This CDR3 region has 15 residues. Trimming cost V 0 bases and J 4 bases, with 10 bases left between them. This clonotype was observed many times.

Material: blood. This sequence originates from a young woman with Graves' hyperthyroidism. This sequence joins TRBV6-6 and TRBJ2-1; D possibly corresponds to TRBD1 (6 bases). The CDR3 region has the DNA TGTGCCAGCAGTTACTCGGGGGCCGGATACAATGAGCAGTTCTTC. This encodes CASSYSGAGYNEQFF.